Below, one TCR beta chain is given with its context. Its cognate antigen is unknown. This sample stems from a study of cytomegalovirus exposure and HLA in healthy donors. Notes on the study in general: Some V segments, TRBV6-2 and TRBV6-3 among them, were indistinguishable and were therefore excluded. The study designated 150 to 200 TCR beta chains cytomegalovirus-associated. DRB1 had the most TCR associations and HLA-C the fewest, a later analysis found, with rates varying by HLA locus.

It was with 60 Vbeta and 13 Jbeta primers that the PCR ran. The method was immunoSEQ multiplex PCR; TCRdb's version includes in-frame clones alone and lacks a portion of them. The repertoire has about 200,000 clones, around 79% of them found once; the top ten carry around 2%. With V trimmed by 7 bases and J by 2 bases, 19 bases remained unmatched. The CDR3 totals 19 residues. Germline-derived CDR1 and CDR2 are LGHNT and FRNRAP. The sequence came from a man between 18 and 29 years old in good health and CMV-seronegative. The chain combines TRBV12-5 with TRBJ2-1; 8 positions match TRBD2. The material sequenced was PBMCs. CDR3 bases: TGTGCTAGTGCCCCGGAGGTCCCGACTAGCGCTAGGGCCTACAATGAGCAGTTCTTC. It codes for CASAPEVPTSARAYNEQFF.